A single sample gave rise to the 25 T cell receptor beta chains below, sequenced in a study of blood T cells in healthy people across ages. Alongside a J-beta primer mix, a sample-barcoded 5' primer served in a second PCR lasting 7 to 11 cycles. MiXCR was run by TCRdb on the 5' RACE reads, yielding one entry per CDR3 protein. The table includes about 1 million distinct CDR3 sequences, 20% to 25% detected once. These data were also reused for a study on T cells of mothers and their children.

The sequencing input was blood. The receptors stem from a girl aged 2-9 years in good health.

This clonotype was observed a few times. The chain couples TRBV2 to TRBJ2-2; TRBD2 aligns across 7 bases. In germline, CDR1 is SNHLY, CDR2 FYNNEI. The CDR3 covers 16 residues. J gave up 5 bases and V 4 bases, and 10 bases lay outside the gene matches. In DNA form, the CDR3 reads TGTGCCAGCAGTGTAAATTTGCGCGGGGGAACCGGGGAGCTGTTTTTT. It is translated as CASSVNLRGGTGELFF.

The chain employs TRBV20-1 and TRBJ2-3, with 7 bases aligning to TRBD1. Germline CDR1 is DFQATT and CDR2 is SNEGSKA (reference sequence). This CDR3 is 14 amino acids long. Trimming took 2 bases from V and 1 from J; bases not matched to a gene: 3. CDR3 in DNA: TGCAGTGCTAGAAGACAGGGAGGCACAGATACGCAGTATTTT. This sequence encodes CSARRQGGTDTQYF.

This clonotype was seen only a few times. The gene calls are TRBV29-1 and TRBJ2-4; D perhaps matches TRBD1 (7 bases). This CDR3 is 13 amino acids long. From germline, CDR1 is SQVTM and CDR2 ANQGSEA. The V gene lost 6 bases and the J gene lost 6 bases, with 15 bases spanning the gap. The CDR3 loop reads CSVQGGLLNIQYF. CDR3 coding DNA: TGCAGCGTCCAGGGGGGTCTGTTAAACATTCAGTACTTC.

This clonotype occurred a few times. The chain employs TRBV20-1 and TRBJ2-1; D possibly uses TRBD1 or TRBD2 (6 bases each). V was pared by 0 bases and J by 9 bases, with 21 bases between. Germline assignment: CDR1 DFQATT and CDR2 SNEGSKA (reference sequence). The CDR3 has 16 amino acids. Here the CDR3 reads CSARDWGAESPSEQFF. CDR3 sequence (DNA): TGCAGTGCTAGAGATTGGGGGGCAGAGTCTCCGAGTGAGCAGTTCTTC.

This clonotype was counted many times. Here the CDR3 reads CASSQDPIYEQYF. CDR3 sequence (DNA): TGTGCCAGCAGCCAAGACCCTATCTACGAGCAGTACTTC. The chain recombines TRBV14 with TRBJ2-7, with D unclear. V lost 0 bases and J 3 bases, leaving 6 bases between the germline ends. Germline V CDR1 and CDR2: SGHDN, FVKESK. The length of the CDR3 is 13 residues.

This clonotype was seen a handful of times. This chain links TRBV20-1 with TRBJ1-1; TRBD1 might be the D (5 bases). The germline V gene has CDR1 DFQATT and CDR2 SNEGSKA (reference sequence). This CDR3 has 14 amino acids. V gave up 2 bases and J gave up 4 bases, with 14 bases separating them. The CDR3 DNA is TGCAGTGCTAGAAAATTCAGGGTAACCACTGAAGCTTTCTTT. It is translated as CSARKFRVTTEAFF.

This clonotype was counted only a few times. The chain recombines TRBV20-1 with TRBJ2-5; tentative D call: TRBD2 (6 bases). The CDR3 extends over 14 amino acids. V was trimmed by 2 bases and J by 2 bases, leaving 12 bases between them. Germline loops: CDR1 DFQATT, CDR2 SNEGSKA (reference sequence). This chain's CDR3 is CSARLSSVQETQYF. The DNA of the CDR3 is TGCAGTGCTAGACTGTCTAGCGTACAAGAGACCCAGTACTTC.

The chain couples TRBV3-1 to TRBJ2-7, with 11 bases aligning to TRBD2. Germline V gives CDR1 LGHDT, CDR2 YNNKEL (reference sequence). The CDR3 totals 13 residues. Unmatched junction bases numbered 1, after V lost 2 bases and J lost 7 bases. The CDR3 here is CASSQLAGGEQYF. The CDR3 coding sequence is TGTGCCAGCAGCCAACTAGCGGGAGGTGAGCAGTACTTC.

The chain is built from TRBV7-9 and TRBJ2-7, with 9 positions matching TRBD2. With 5 bases clipped from V and 2 bases from J, the junction kept 7 bases outside the gene matches. The germline V gene has CDR1 SEHNR and CDR2 FQNEAQ (reference sequence). The CDR3 runs 15 residues. The CDR3 loop reads CASSPPSGATYEQYF. DNA of the CDR3: TGTGCCAGCAGCCCCCCTAGCGGGGCGACCTACGAGCAGTACTTC.

This clonotype was observed a handful of times. CDR3 sequence (DNA): TGCAGCGTTCTGCGGTACGACACTGAAGCTTTCTTT. The encoded protein is CSVLRYDTEAFF. This sequence joins TRBV29-1 and TRBJ1-1, with no clear D. Per the germline V gene, CDR1 is SQVTM and CDR2 is ANQGSEA. The CDR3 sequence is 12 residues long. The V gene lost 5 bases and the J gene lost 3 bases, with 10 bases spanning the gap.

The chain couples TRBV7-9 to TRBJ2-1, with 8 bases aligning to TRBD1. The last part of the DNA fits TRBJ2-7 better; the J call may be wrong. The CDR3 sequence is 14 residues long. The germline V gene has CDR1 SEHNR and CDR2 FQNEAQ (reference sequence). The CDR3 bases are TGTGCCAGCAGCTTACAGGACAGGGCCTACGAGCAGTACTTC. Translating gives CASSLQDRAYEQYF.

This clonotype was seen more than once but under ten times. The V call is TRBV7-2, the J call TRBJ1-1; unclear D gene. CDR3 size: 14 residues. Trimming stripped 1 base from V and 1 base from J, with 7 bases between. CDR1 is SGHTA and CDR2 is FQGNSA in the germline V gene. The DNA for the CDR3 is TGTGCCAGCAGCTTAGATATACAGAACACTGAAGCTTTCTTT. Its translation: CASSLDIQNTEAFF.

The V call is TRBV11-2, the J call TRBJ1-6; no clear D gene. Trimming left V 3 bases short and J 10 bases short, with 10 bases between. Germline V gene lookup returns CDR1 SGHAT and CDR2 FQNNGV. The length of the CDR3 is 13 residues. The CDR3 loop reads CASSFLVESPLHF. For the CDR3, the DNA is TGTGCCAGCAGCTTTCTTGTTGAGTCACCCCTCCACTTT.

The chain is built from TRBV7-2 and TRBJ2-5, with D possibly being TRBD2 (6 bases). This CDR3 contains 14 residues. Trimming pared 1 base from V and 9 bases from J, leaving 15 bases between. From germline, CDR1 is SGHTA and CDR2 FQGNSA. The CDR3 region is CASSLDLGGPSQYF. The CDR3 nucleotides are TGTGCCAGCAGCTTAGATCTGGGGGGACCCTCCCAGTACTTC.

This clonotype was observed a few times. The V and J genes are TRBV28 and TRBJ1-1, with no clear D. The length of the CDR3 is 13 residues. V lost 3 bases, J lost 4 bases, and 9 bases lay in between. CDR1 MDHEN and CDR2 SYDVKM come from the germline V gene. The chain's CDR3 is CASSFHRGTEAFF. CDR3 DNA sequence: TGTGCCAGCAGTTTTCACAGAGGCACTGAAGCTTTCTTT.

There are a few counts of this clonotype. One end of the junction varies from germline; a read error may be responsible. The V call is TRBV7-2, the J call TRBJ2-3; no reliable D call. The CDR3 sequence is 14 residues long. Looked up from germline, CDR1 is SGHTA and CDR2 is FQGNSA. CDR3 protein: CASTLLLSTDTQYF. CDR3 sequence (DNA): TGTGCCAGCACCTTACTCCTTAGCACAGATACGCAGTATTTT.

This clonotype came up a few times. The chain links TRBV15 to TRBJ1-4, with 10 bases matching TRBD1. Germline loops: CDR1 LNHNV, CDR2 YYDKDF (reference sequence). The CDR3 is made up of 16 amino acids. V was pared by 5 bases and J by 10 bases, with 13 bases of the junction left unmatched. The DNA for the CDR3 is TGTGCCACCAGCCCTCTCCGCGACAGGGGGCGCGTAAAACTGTTTTTT. Translation: CATSPLRDRGRVKLFF.

This clonotype was counted between two and nine times. The CDR3, as DNA: TGTGCCATCGGGCCTAGCGGGGTTCGGGAGACCCAGTACTTC. It yields the protein CAIGPSGVRETQYF. The rearrangement uses TRBV10-3 and TRBJ2-5, with TRBD2 identical over 9 bases. The germline V gene encodes CDR1 ENHRY and CDR2 SYGVKD. V was pared by 8 bases and J by 5 bases, with 9 bases of the junction left unmatched. The CDR3 runs to 14 residues.

The chain recombines TRBV6-1 with TRBJ2-1; D is unresolved. This CDR3 comprises 12 residues. CDR1 and CDR2 from the germline V gene are MNHNS and SASEGT. V was trimmed by 5 bases and J by 10 bases, leaving 12 bases between them. For the CDR3, the DNA is TGTGCCAGCAGTCGGCTCGAGGTCGAGCAGTTCTTC. It is translated as CASSRLEVEQFF.

In its sample, this clonotype was seen a few times. The rearrangement joins TRBV20-1 to TRBJ1-2; no firm D call. CDR3 size: 12 residues. The V and J ends lost 3 bases and 8 bases respectively, with 13 bases between them. Germline CDR1 DFQATT, CDR2 SNEGSKA (reference sequence). The CDR3 coding sequence is TGCAGTGCTAGTTTGGGGAGTCCAGGCTACACCTTC. Translating gives CSASLGSPGYTF.

This clonotype was picked up a small number of times. This chain links TRBV20-1 with TRBJ2-5, with 7 bases fitting TRBD1. The CDR3 loop spans 12 amino acids. The V gene's germline CDR1 is DFQATT and CDR2 SNEGSKA (reference sequence). With 2 bases clipped from V and 3 bases from J, the junction kept 0 bases outside the gene matches. CDR3 coding DNA: TGCAGTGCTAGACAGGGGGAAGAGACCCAGTACTTC. Translation gives CSARQGEETQYF.

This sequence joins TRBV15 and TRBJ2-3; no clear D gene. The CDR3 has 15 residues. V lost 1 base and J 4 bases, leaving 12 bases between the germline ends. Germline V gives CDR1 LNHNV, CDR2 YYDKDF (reference sequence). The CDR3 DNA reads as TGTGCCACCAGCAGAGCCGGGCCTGCGGCAGATACGCAGTATTTT. Protein: CATSRAGPAADTQYF.

The sample holds a few counts of this clonotype. This chain uses TRBV6-6 with TRBJ2-5; possibly TRBD1 for D (6 bases). The J call may be wrong; the DNA end is better matched by TRBJ2-7. There are 16 residues in the CDR3. From germline, CDR1 is MNHNY and CDR2 SVGAGI (reference sequence). CDR3 amino acids: CASSYSMRQGHYEQYF. The CDR3 DNA is TGTGCCAGCAGTTACTCTATGAGGCAGGGACATTACGAGCAGTACTTC.

This clonotype was seen a handful of times. The chain uses TRBV29-1 and TRBJ2-7; tentatively, D is TRBD2 (6 bases). The CDR3 is made up of 14 amino acids. Trimming removed 0 bases from V and 0 bases from J, with 9 bases in between. Germline CDR1 is SQVTM and CDR2 is ANQGSEA. This chain's CDR3 is CSVEDHGSSYEQYF. The CDR3 DNA is TGCAGCGTTGAAGATCACGGGAGCTCCTACGAGCAGTACTTC.

The CDR3 coding sequence is TGTGCCAGCAGTCCACGACCGGACAATGAGCAGTTCTTC. Encoded protein: CASSPRPDNEQFF. The rearrangement links TRBV28 to TRBJ2-1; D gene uncertain. This CDR3 is 13 amino acids long. V was pared by 5 bases and J by 5 bases, with 10 bases between. CDR1 and CDR2 from the germline V gene are MDHEN and SYDVKM.